This passage covers 18 T cell receptor beta chains from one sample sequenced in a study of PD-1 blockade in classical Hodgkin lymphoma. Indicated time point: cycle 4 day 1 (C4D1), after five to seven weeks of nivolumab. All patients relapsed after autologous stem cell transplantation, and brentuximab vedotin exposure varied. Isolation of CD4+ T cells from thawed PBMCs was performed by magnetic negative selection. Libraries were prepared by immunoSEQ multiplex PCR; TCRdb keeps only in-frame clonotypes and omits some of them. The sample gives under 20,000 clones, 75% of which show up once; approximately 2.2% is in the top ten. Sequenced material: CD4+ T cells from blood, taken before the fourth cycle of nivolumab. Every receptor here comes from a human donor with classical Hodgkin lymphoma.

CDR3 sequence reads: CASSLAGHPTYEQYV. Written as DNA, the CDR3 is TGTGCCAGCAGCTTAGCAGGACACCCCACCTACGAGCAGTACGTC. The V call is TRBV7-9, the J call TRBJ2-7, with TRBD1 as a possible D gene (5 bases). Trimming took 0 bases from V and 2 from J, leaving 11 bases between them. The CDR3 spans 15 residues. Per the germline V gene, CDR1 is SEHNR and CDR2 is FQNEAQ (reference sequence).

With respect to this clone: Likely a read error: the CDR3 ends without its conserved phenylalanine or tryptophan. It is unclear where the CDR3 begins or ends on the DNA, so no DNA is shown, and the CDR3 is as TCRdb lists it. The V gene is TRBV5-5, the J gene TRBJ2-3; the D call in the table, TRBD1, was not verified against the DNA. CDR1 and CDR2 from the germline V gene are SGHKS and YYEKEE (reference sequence). The length of the CDR3 is 8 amino acids, counting both ends. The CDR3 sequence: CASGLQMI.

V is TRBV6-5 and J is TRBJ1-1; D might be TRBD1 (5 bases). V lost 4 bases and J 3 bases, leaving 12 bases between the germline ends. Germline lookup yields CDR1 MNHEY and CDR2 SVGAGI. This CDR3 comprises 14 residues. CDR3 residues: CASSSGGWDTEAFF. In DNA, the CDR3 is TGTGCCAGCAGTTCCGGGGGGTGGGACACTGAAGCTTTCTTT.

V and J are TRBV4-1 and TRBJ2-3, with D possibly TRBD2 on 6 matching bases. The CDR3 spans 18 residues. CDR1 and CDR2 (germline): MGHRA, YSYEKL. V shed 1 base and J shed 3 bases, with 20 bases lying between them. CDR3 sequence: CASSQARLGGGATDTQYF. In DNA, the CDR3 is TGCGCCAGCAGCCAAGCTAGACTCGGAGGAGGGGCGACAGATACGCAGTATTTT.

The V gene is TRBV7-2, the J gene TRBJ2-2; 14 bases agree with TRBD2. With V trimmed by 4 bases and J by 5 bases, 3 bases remained unmatched. This CDR3 is built from 16 residues. In germline, CDR1 is SGHTA, CDR2 FQGNSA. The DNA for the CDR3 is TGTGCCAGCAGCTCAAGGACTAGCGGGGGGACCGGGGAGCTGTTTTTT. Its translation: CASSSRTSGGTGELFF.

The gene calls are TRBV10-1 and TRBJ1-6; 8 bases agree with TRBD1. The CDR3 has 14 residues. Trimming cost V 6 bases and J 9 bases; bases outside gene matches: 7. Germline assignment: CDR1 WNHNN and CDR2 SYGVQD (reference sequence). CDR3 DNA sequence: TGCGCCAGCAGCGCCGGGACAGGTGGTTCACCCCTCCACTTT. This codes for CASSAGTGGSPLHF.

J is TRBJ1-6 and V is TRBV6-5, with D perhaps matching TRBD1 (5 bases). Trimming left V 4 bases short and J 2 bases short, with 12 bases between. Germline V gives CDR1 MNHEY, CDR2 SVGAGI. CDR3 length: 16 amino acids. As DNA, the CDR3 is TGTGCCAGCAGTTTCCTGACGGACACCTATAATTCACCCCTCCACTTT. It translates to CASSFLTDTYNSPLHF.

This clone was detected only once. This chain connects TRBV4-1 to TRBJ2-2, with D hard to call. This CDR3 has 13 amino acids. The germline V gene has CDR1 MGHRA and CDR2 YSYEKL. V was trimmed by 0 bases and J by 5 bases, leaving 4 bases between them. The CDR3 DNA follows: TGCGCCAGCAGCCAAGAACGAACCGGGGAGCTGTTTTTT. As protein: CASSQERTGELFF.

This rearrangement joins TRBV5-1 to TRBJ2-5; D is perhaps TRBD2 (5 bases). The CDR3 runs to 16 residues. With 0 bases removed from V and 4 bases from J, the gap between germline ends came to 16 bases. From germline, CDR1 is SGHRS and CDR2 YFSETQ. The CDR3 loop reads CASSLGATARGETQYF. The CDR3 DNA reads TGCGCCAGCAGCTTGGGTGCTACCGCACGGGGAGAGACCCAGTACTTC. Supplemented by reference TRBV5-1 and TRBJ2-5, the full variable domain reads KAGVTQTPRYLIKTRGQQVTLSCSPISGHRSVSWYQQTPGQGLQFLFEYFSETQRNKGNFPGRFSGRQFSNSRSEMNVSTLELGDSALYLCASSLGATARGETQYFGPGTRLLVL.

This clone has a handful of counts. This sequence joins TRBV29-1 and TRBJ1-5; 10 bases line up with TRBD1. This CDR3 contains 15 residues. Trimming at V came to 6 bases and at J to 2 bases, leaving 7 bases not matched to a gene. Germline-derived CDR1 and CDR2 are SQVTM and ANQGSEA. CDR3 in amino acids: CSVRTGTGGNQPQHF. Written as DNA, the CDR3 is TGCAGCGTCCGAACCGGGACAGGGGGCAATCAGCCCCAGCATTTT.

This clone is deemed medium-sized (0.01 to 0.1%). The V call is TRBV5-6, the J call TRBJ2-7, with a possible D match to TRBD1 (5 bases). V was clipped by 4 bases and J by 5 bases, with 16 bases between them. CDR3 length equals 14 residues. CDR1 and CDR2 (germline): SGHDT, YYEEEE. CDR3 amino acids: CASSGQGALNEQYF. The CDR3 coding sequence is TGTGCCAGCAGCGGGCAGGGCGCCTTGAACGAGCAGTACTTC.

This clone appeared a few times. The rearrangement uses TRBV19 and TRBJ1-6; D unresolved. CDR1 and CDR2 (germline): LNHDA, SQIVND (reference sequence). The CDR3 sequence is 13 residues long. Trimming took off 5 bases at V and 6 bases at J, with 8 bases between the two ends. CDR3 sequence: CASSEAPNSPLHF. The CDR3 bases are TGTGCCAGTAGTGAGGCACCTAATTCACCCCTCCACTTT. The entire variable domain, with the rest obtained from reference TRBV19 and TRBJ1-6, is as follows: DGGITQSPKYLFRKEGQNVTLSCEQNLNHDAMYWYRQDPGQGLRLIYYSQIVNDFQKGDIAEGYSVSREKKESFPLTVTSAQKNPTAFYLCASSEAPNSPLHFGNGTRLTVT.

This sequence joins TRBV7-2 and TRBJ1-5; no firm D call. V was shortened by 1 base and J by 6 bases, with 10 bases between the two germline ends. Germline CDR1 is SGHTA and CDR2 is FQGNSA. There are 14 residues in the CDR3. CDR3: CASSLDGVSQPQHF. The DNA for the CDR3 is TGTGCCAGCAGCTTAGACGGGGTCAGTCAGCCCCAGCATTTT.

The gene calls are TRBV30 and TRBJ2-2; D remains ambiguous. The CDR3 is 13 amino acids. Trimming shortened V by 4 bases and J by 2 bases, and 8 bases separated the two germline ends. Germline V gene sequence: CDR1 GTSNPN, CDR2 SVGIG (reference sequence). The CDR3 sequence: CAWNWLNTGELFF. Here the CDR3 DNA reads TGTGCCTGGAACTGGCTCAACACCGGGGAGCTGTTTTTT.

The chain links TRBV7-2 to TRBJ1-1; TRBD1 matches at 7 bases. Trimming at V came to 5 bases and at J to 0 bases, leaving 6 bases not matched to a gene. This CDR3 has 15 residues. Germline CDR1 and CDR2: SGHTA and FQGNSA. The CDR3 here is CASSPRTGVNTEAFF. For the CDR3, the DNA is TGTGCCAGCAGCCCGAGGACAGGAGTGAACACTGAAGCTTTCTTT.

This sequence joins TRBV11-2 and TRBJ2-5; the match to TRBD1 covers 10 bases. The CDR3 totals 15 residues. Germline V gene data show CDR1 as SGHAT and CDR2 as FQNNGV. The V and J ends lost 4 bases and 5 bases, in that order; junction bases with no gene match: 7. The DNA of the CDR3 is TGTGCCAGCAGCTCGCCGACAGGGGGCATTGAGACCCAGTACTTC. Residues: CASSSPTGGIETQYF. Complete variable domain (other parts from reference TRBV11-2 and TRBJ2-5): EAGVAQSPRYKIIEKRQSVAFWCNPISGHATLYWYQQILGQGPKLLIQFQNNGVVDDSQLPKDRFSAERLKGVDSTLKIQPAKLEDSAVYLCASSSPTGGIETQYFGPGTRLLVL.

V and J are TRBV7-9 and TRBJ2-3, with D hard to call. Germline V gene sequence: CDR1 SEHNR, CDR2 FQNEAQ (reference sequence). The CDR3 has 14 residues. V lost 1 base and J lost 2, with 7 bases in between. The CDR3 coding sequence is TGTGCCAGCAGCTTAGACGGATACACAGATACGCAGTATTTT. Encoded protein: CASSLDGYTDTQYF.

In DNA, the CDR3 is TGTGCCAGCAGCTTAACGGGAGCTCCGTCTAGCGAGCAGTACTTC. Encoded protein: CASSLTGAPSSEQYF. J is TRBJ2-7 and V is TRBV7-2; perhaps TRBD2 as D (6 bases). The germline gives CDR1 SGHTA, CDR2 FQGNSA. V lost 2 bases, J lost 6 bases, and 17 bases lay in between. The CDR3 sequence is 15 residues long.